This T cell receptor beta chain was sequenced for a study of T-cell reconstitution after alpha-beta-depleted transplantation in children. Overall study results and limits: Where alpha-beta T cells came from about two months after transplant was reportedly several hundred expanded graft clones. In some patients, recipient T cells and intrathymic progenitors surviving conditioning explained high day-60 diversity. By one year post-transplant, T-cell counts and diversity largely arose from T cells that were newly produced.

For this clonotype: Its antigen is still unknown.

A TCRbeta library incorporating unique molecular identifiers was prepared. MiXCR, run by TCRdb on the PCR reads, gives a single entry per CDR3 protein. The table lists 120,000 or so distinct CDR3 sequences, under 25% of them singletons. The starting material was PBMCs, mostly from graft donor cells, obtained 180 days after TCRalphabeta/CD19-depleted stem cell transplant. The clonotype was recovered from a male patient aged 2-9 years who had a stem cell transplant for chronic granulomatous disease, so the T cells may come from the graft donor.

Here the CDR3 reads CSANTGTSGGQRGVTQYF. Here the CDR3 DNA reads TGCAGTGCTAACACCGGGACTAGCGGGGGCCAGCGCGGTGTTACGCAGTATTTT. The J gene is TRBJ2-3, the V gene TRBV20-1; 14 positions match TRBD2. Unmatched junction bases numbered 17, after V lost 4 bases and J lost 8 bases. CDR1 is DFQATT and CDR2 is SNEGSKA in the germline V gene (reference sequence). This CDR3 is 18 amino acids long.